Listed below are T cell receptor beta chains from one sample, sequenced in a study of blood T cells in healthy people across ages. MiXCR was run by TCRdb on the 5' RACE reads, yielding one entry per CDR3 protein. Here the sample spans about 1 million distinct CDR3 sequences, 45% being singletons. Sequences were obtained from blood. The source is a woman aged 55-75 years in good health. CDR3s include the opening cysteine and the closing phenylalanine or tryptophan. D genes are given only for firm matches. Clone sizes are given selectively: once, few, many, or a class where the clone is expanded.

J gene	clone size	D gene	V gene	CDR3 DNA	CDR3 protein
TRBJ1-2	few	TRBD1	TRBV15	TGTGCCACCAGCAGAGGAATACTACGAAGGACAGGGGAGGAGTATGGCTACACCTTC	CATSRGILRRTGEEYGYTF
TRBJ2-5	few	TRBD2	TRBV6-2/TRBV6-3	TGTGCCAGCAGTTACTCGGCTAGCGGTGGGGAGACCCAGTACTTC	CASSYSASGGETQYF
TRBJ2-7	.	.	TRBV20-1	TGCAGTGCTAGGGACATCAACTCCTACGAGCAGTACTTC	CSARDINSYEQYF
TRBJ2-4	.	.	TRBV20-1	TGCAGTGCTAGACGTACCACATACAAAAACATTCAGTACTTC	CSARRTTYKNIQYF
TRBJ1-2	.	.	TRBV9	TGTGCCAGCAGCGGCGGGAGAGAGGGGTCCTATGGCTACACCTTC	CASSGGREGSYGYTF
TRBJ2-3	.	.	TRBV20-1	TGCAGTGCTAGAGCGGGGGAACTTCGGGATACGCAGTATTTT	CSARAGELRDTQYF
TRBJ2-1	.	TRBD2	TRBV6-1	TGTGCCAGCAGTGAAGCTAGCGGGGGGTCCTACAATGAGCAGTTCTTC	CASSEASGGSYNEQFF
TRBJ2-1	.	.	TRBV20-1	TGCAGTGCTAGTGGGCGGGACAGAATGTATGAGCAGTTCTTC	CSASGRDRMYEQFF
TRBJ2-7	.	.	TRBV5-1	TGCGCCAGCAGCTTAGGGGGGGAGGAGGGGGAGTTAACACCCCACTACAATGAGCAGTACTTC	CASSLGGEEGELTPHYNEQYF
TRBJ1-2	.	.	TRBV5-4	TGTGCCAGCAGCTTGGACGGAAACTCTAACTATGGCTACACCTTC	CASSLDGNSNYGYTF
TRBJ2-2	.	TRBD2	TRBV10-2	TGCGCCAGCAGTGTCACTAGCGGGAGTCCCGGGGAGCTGTTTTTT	CASSVTSGSPGELFF
TRBJ1-5	few	.	TRBV2	TGTGCCAGCAGTGAAGAGTTTTCAGGTCCTAATCAGCCCCAGCATTTT	CASSEEFSGPNQPQHF
TRBJ2-5	few	.	TRBV6-5	TGTGCCACCAAGGGCGGTTGGAGCCAAGAGACCCAGTACTTC	CATKGGWSQETQYF
TRBJ2-1	few	.	TRBV29-1	TGCAGCGTTGGTGACTCCCGACACAATGAGCAGTTCTTC	CSVGDSRHNEQFF
TRBJ2-3	many	TRBD2	TRBV20-1	TGCAGTGCTAGAACTAGCGGGAGCCCTACGCAGTATTTT	CSARTSGSPTQYF
TRBJ2-1	.	.	TRBV2	TGTGCCAGCAGCCTGTACACTGAGCAGTTCTTC	CASSLYTEQFF
TRBJ2-7	few	TRBD2	TRBV25-1	TGTGCCAGCAGTGAATTACTAGCGAACCCCTACGAGCAGTACTTC	CASSELLANPYEQYF
TRBJ2-1	few	.	TRBV5-1	TGCGCCAGCAGCTTCTCACAGGCAATCTACAATGAGCAGTTCTTC	CASSFSQAIYNEQFF
TRBJ2-3	.	.	TRBV27	TGTGCCAGCGCCTCGGTGGTTAGAGATACGCAGTATTTT	CASASVVRDTQYF
TRBJ2-1	.	TRBD2	TRBV2	TGTGCCAGCAGGGGACCCCCGACTAGCGGGAGGGCCTACAATGAGCAGTTCTTC	CASRGPPTSGRAYNEQFF
TRBJ2-6	few	.	TRBV4-1	TGCGCCAGCAGCCTATTCGGGAAGGGTTCCAGCTCTGGGGCCAACGTCCTGACTTTC	CASSLFGKGSSSGANVLTF
TRBJ2-3	.	.	TRBV12-3/TRBV12-4	TGTGCCAGCAGTTTAGGCCAGCGGTACACAGATACGCAGTATTTT	CASSLGQRYTDTQYF
TRBJ2-3	.	TRBD2	TRBV20-1	TGCAGTTCAAATCCGGGACTAGCGGGAGGAGTAGATACGCAGTATTTT	CSSNPGLAGGVDTQYF
TRBJ2-1	.	TRBD2	TRBV29-1	TGCAGCGTTGAGAGTCGAGCGGGAGGGAATGAGCAGTTCTTC	CSVESRAGGNEQFF
TRBJ2-5	.	.	TRBV5-1	TGCGCCAGCTGCAGATCAAACGCGGGACAAGAGACCCAGTACTTC	CASCRSNAGQETQYF
TRBJ1-2	.	TRBD1	TRBV10-3	TGTGCCATCAGTGCCGGGGACAGGGGGACGTATGGCTACACCTTC	CAISAGDRGTYGYTF
TRBJ2-1	.	.	TRBV6-1	TGTGCCAGCAAAATTCCCATGTCTGGGCGGCGCTACAATGAGCAGTTCTTC	CASKIPMSGRRYNEQFF
TRBJ2-1	.	TRBD2	TRBV11-2	TGTGCCAGCAGCTTTAGCGGGAGGTATGAGCAGTTCTTC	CASSFSGRYEQFF
TRBJ2-7	.	.	TRBV5-1	TGCGCCAGCAGCCCCGCGGGACAGAGCTCCTACGAGCAGTACTTC	CASSPAGQSSYEQYF